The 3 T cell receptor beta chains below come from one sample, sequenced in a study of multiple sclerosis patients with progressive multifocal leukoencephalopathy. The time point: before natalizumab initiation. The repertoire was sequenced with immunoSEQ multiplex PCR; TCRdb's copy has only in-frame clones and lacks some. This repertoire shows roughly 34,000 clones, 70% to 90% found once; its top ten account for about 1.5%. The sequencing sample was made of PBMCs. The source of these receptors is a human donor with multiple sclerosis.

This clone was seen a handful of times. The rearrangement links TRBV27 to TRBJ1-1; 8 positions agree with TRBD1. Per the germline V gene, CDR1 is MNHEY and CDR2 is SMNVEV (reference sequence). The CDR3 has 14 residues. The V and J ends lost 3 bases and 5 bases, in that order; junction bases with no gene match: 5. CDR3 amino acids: CASSFRRGRTEAFF. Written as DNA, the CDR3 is TGTGCCAGCAGTTTCCGCAGGGGGCGGACTGAAGCTTTCTTT.

CDR3 in DNA: TGCGCCAGCAGCTTGTCGGGCCTAGCGGGAGCCGGGCAGTACTTC. Amino acid sequence: CASSLSGLAGAGQYF. The V gene is TRBV5-1, the J gene TRBJ2-7; 10 bases align to TRBD2. This CDR3 is built from 15 residues. V was clipped by 1 base and J by 9 bases; unmatched bases: 10. Looked up from germline, CDR1 is SGHRS and CDR2 is YFSETQ.

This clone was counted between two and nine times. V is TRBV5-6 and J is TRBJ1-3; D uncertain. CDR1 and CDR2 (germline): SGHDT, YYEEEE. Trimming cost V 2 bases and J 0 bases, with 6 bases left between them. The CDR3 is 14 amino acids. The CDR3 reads CASSFWSSGNTIYF. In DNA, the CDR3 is TGTGCCAGCAGCTTTTGGAGCTCTGGAAACACCATATATTTT. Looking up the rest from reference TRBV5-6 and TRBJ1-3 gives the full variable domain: DAGVTQSPTHLIKTRGQQVTLRCSPKSGHDTVSWYQQALGQGPQFIFQYYEEEERQRGNFPDRFSGHQFPNYSSELNVNALLLGDSALYLCASSFWSSGNTIYFGEGSWLTVV.